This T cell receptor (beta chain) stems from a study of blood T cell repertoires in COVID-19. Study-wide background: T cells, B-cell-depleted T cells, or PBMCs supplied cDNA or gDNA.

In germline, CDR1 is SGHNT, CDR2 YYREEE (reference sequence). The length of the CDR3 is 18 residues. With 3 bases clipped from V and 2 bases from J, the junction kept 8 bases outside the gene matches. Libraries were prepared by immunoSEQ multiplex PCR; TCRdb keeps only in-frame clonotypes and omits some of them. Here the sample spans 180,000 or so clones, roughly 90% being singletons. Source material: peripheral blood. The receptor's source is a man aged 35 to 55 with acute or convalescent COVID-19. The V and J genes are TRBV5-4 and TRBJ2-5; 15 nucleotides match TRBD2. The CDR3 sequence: CASSSPGLAGGSQETQYF. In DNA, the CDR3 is TGTGCCAGCAGCTCCCCGGGACTAGCGGGGGGCTCTCAAGAGACCCAGTACTTC.